These 20 T cell receptor beta chains were all obtained from the same sample, sequenced in a study of T cells after yellow fever vaccination. MiXCR was run by TCRdb on the 5' RACE reads, yielding one entry per CDR3 protein. This sample has roughly 330,000 distinct CDR3 sequences, with about 4% found just once. The sample was PBMCs, taken 5 days after the yellow fever booster vaccination. Every receptor here comes from a man aged 18 to 35 who received the YFV17D yellow fever vaccine.

There are a few counts of this clonotype. CDR3 loop: CSVEPLAGTKNIQYF. CDR3 coding DNA: TGCAGCGTTGAACCTCTAGCGGGGACCAAAAACATTCAGTACTTC. The rearrangement joins TRBV29-1 to TRBJ2-4; 9 bases agree with TRBD2. The length of the CDR3 is 15 residues. The V gene end was trimmed by 2 bases and the J gene end by 2 bases; junction bases not matched to a gene: 4. The germline gives CDR1 SQVTM, CDR2 ANQGSEA.

This clonotype was found many times. The chain recombines TRBV4-2 with TRBJ2-3; a possible D gene is TRBD2 (5 bases). This CDR3 has 16 residues. Trimming stripped 0 bases from V and 0 bases from J, with 10 bases between. Per germline, CDR1 LGHNA and CDR2 YNFKEQ. The CDR3 spells CASSQEVLASTDTQYF. DNA for the CDR3: TGTGCCAGCAGCCAAGAAGTCCTAGCAAGCACAGATACGCAGTATTTT.

This clonotype was observed many times. The V and J genes are TRBV11-2 and TRBJ1-4, with D hard to call. The V gene lost 3 bases and the J gene lost 3 bases, with 17 bases spanning the gap. Looked up from germline, CDR1 is SGHAT and CDR2 is FQNNGV. The CDR3 is 17 amino acids. CDR3 sequence reads: CASSLFLGFGANEKLFF. The CDR3 DNA reads TGTGCCAGCAGCTTGTTTCTCGGGTTCGGGGCTAATGAAAAACTGTTTTTT. Full variable domain (outside the CDR3, taken from reference TRBV11-2 and TRBJ1-4): EAGVAQSPRYKIIEKRQSVAFWCNPISGHATLYWYQQILGQGPKLLIQFQNNGVVDDSQLPKDRFSAERLKGVDSTLKIQPAKLEDSAVYLCASSLFLGFGANEKLFFGSGTQLSVL.

This clonotype has ten or more counts. V is TRBV5-6 and J is TRBJ1-4, with 7 positions matching TRBD1. The germline V gene encodes CDR1 SGHDT and CDR2 YYEEEE. This CDR3 contains 14 residues. V gave up 3 bases and J gave up 5 bases; unmatched junction bases: 4. The CDR3 nucleotides read TGTGCCAGCAGCTCCGGGACAGTGAATGAAAAACTGTTTTTT. Translating gives CASSSGTVNEKLFF.

This rearrangement joins TRBV10-3 to TRBJ2-7; TRBD1 might be the D (6 bases). The CDR3 has 12 amino acids. Per the germline V gene, CDR1 is ENHRY and CDR2 is SYGVKD. The V end was cut by 6 bases, the J end by 6 bases, with 12 bases between. The CDR3 region has the DNA TGTGCCATCAGGGGCACAGGGCTCGAGCAGTACTTC. This gives the protein CAIRGTGLEQYF.

This clonotype was detected ten times or more. The chain employs TRBV20-1 and TRBJ2-4; TRBD1 matches 7 bases. Germline values: CDR1 DFQATT, CDR2 SNEGSKA (reference sequence). Losses at the gene ends were 3 bases for V and 7 bases for J; bases not matched to a gene: 9. This CDR3 has 14 residues. This CDR3 is CSASHRDRANIQYF. The DNA for the CDR3 is TGCAGTGCTAGCCACCGGGACAGAGCGAACATTCAGTACTTC.

The sample holds a few counts of this clonotype. The V gene is TRBV12-3 or TRBV12-4, the J gene TRBJ1-1, with D perhaps TRBD1 (5 bases). Trimming removed 3 bases from V and 10 bases from J, with 18 bases in between. CDR3 length equals 14 residues. CDR3 nucleotides: TGTGCCAGCAGTTTGCGGGACCCTACCCGGGGAGCTTTCTTT. Encoded protein: CASSLRDPTRGAFF.

This clonotype was counted only a few times. V usage is TRBV5-4 and J usage is TRBJ1-2, with D maybe TRBD1 (5 bases). Germline CDR1 SGHNT, CDR2 YYREEE (reference sequence). V lost 1 base, J lost 2 bases, and 6 bases lay in between. This CDR3 has 13 residues. CDR3 protein: CASSLSGNYGYTF. The CDR3 nucleotides are TGTGCCAGCAGCTTGTCAGGGAACTATGGCTACACCTTC.

The rearrangement links TRBV2 to TRBJ2-2; 8 bases are shared with TRBD1. The V and J ends lost 5 bases and 0 bases, in that order; junction bases with no gene match: 5. The CDR3 has 16 residues. Germline CDR1 is SNHLY and CDR2 is FYNNEI. The CDR3: CASSPRQGPNTGELFF. CDR3 nucleotides: TGTGCCAGCAGTCCCAGACAGGGGCCGAACACCGGGGAGCTGTTTTTT.

The table lists this clonotype with many counts. This rearrangement joins TRBV4-3 to TRBJ1-1; D gene uncertain. Germline CDR1 LGHNA, CDR2 YSLEER. V lost 3 bases to trimming and J lost 2 bases, with 4 bases between them. CDR3 length: 12 residues. The CDR3 sequence is CASSHVNTEAFF. The CDR3 DNA is TGCGCCAGCAGCCATGTCAACACTGAAGCTTTCTTT.

The chain employs TRBV6-5 and TRBJ2-3; 7 bases match TRBD2. The CDR3 length is 14 residues. J lost 3 bases, V lost 3 bases, and 3 bases had no gene match. Germline CDR1 MNHEY, CDR2 SVGAGI. This chain's CDR3 is CASSYLRETDTQYF. The CDR3 DNA reads TGTGCCAGCAGTTATTTGCGGGAGACAGATACGCAGTATTTT.

The chain has TRBV15 and TRBJ2-3; TRBD2 matches 8 bases. After removal of 7 bases from V and 0 bases from J, the junction contained 6 bases not matched to a gene. Per germline, CDR1 LNHNV and CDR2 YYDKDF (reference sequence). The CDR3 sequence is 15 residues long. The CDR3 reads CATTRGGTSTDTQYF. The CDR3 bases are TGTGCCACCACACGGGGGGGAACTAGCACAGATACGCAGTATTTT.

V is TRBV4-3 and J is TRBJ2-5; D not certain. CDR3 length: 14 residues. Deletions cut 0 bases from V and 4 bases from J, with 9 bases between. Germline CDR1 is LGHNA and CDR2 is YSLEER. The CDR3 bases are TGCGCCAGCAGCCAAGAAGCGACGGGAGAGACCCAGTACTTC. Its protein is CASSQEATGETQYF.

This clonotype was observed at least ten times. The chain carries TRBV7-2 and TRBJ2-1; 8 positions agree with TRBD2. The length of the CDR3 is 15 residues. Germline CDR1 SGHTA, CDR2 FQGNSA. V lost 4 bases and J lost 2; bases outside the gene matches: 4. The chain's CDR3 is CASSSIGGAYNEQFF. In nucleotides, the CDR3 is TGTGCCAGCAGCTCAATCGGGGGGGCCTACAATGAGCAGTTCTTC.

This clonotype appeared many times. The chain couples TRBV7-9 to TRBJ1-6, with D hard to call. This CDR3 has 15 amino acids. Germline assignment: CDR1 SEHNR and CDR2 FQNEAQ (reference sequence). V lost 4 bases and J lost 10, with 17 bases in between. CDR3 loop: CASSSSEAVRSPLHF. In DNA form, the CDR3 reads TGTGCCAGCAGCTCGTCGGAGGCCGTTCGGTCACCCCTCCACTTT.

This clonotype occurred many times. The V call is TRBV10-3, the J call TRBJ1-1; 9 bases are a match to TRBD1. The J segment lost 4 bases and the V segment lost 11 bases, leaving 23 bases of the junction unmatched. Germline CDR1 ENHRY, CDR2 SYGVKD. The CDR3 is 18 residues long. CDR3 nucleotides: TGTGCCTCGACGGGACAGGGTCTCGGGGGGAGTTTCGGCACTGAAGCTTTCTTT. It is translated as CASTGQGLGGSFGTEAFF.

J is TRBJ2-7 and V is TRBV20-1; TRBD2 matches 10 bases. Germline V lookup: CDR1 DFQATT, CDR2 SNEGSKA (reference sequence). The CDR3 loop spans 16 amino acids. The V segment lost 0 bases and the J segment 2 bases; nucleotides outside the gene matches: 7. CDR3 nucleotides: TGCAGTGCTAGAGATCCGTTAGCGGGGGGTACCTACGAGCAGTACTTC. Protein product: CSARDPLAGGTYEQYF.

The rearrangement joins TRBV6-5 to TRBJ2-5, with TRBD1 matching 7 bases. The CDR3 loop spans 17 amino acids. Per the germline V gene, CDR1 is MNHEY and CDR2 is SVGAGI. The trim removed 7 bases at V and 4 bases at J, leaving 18 bases unmatched. CDR3 sequence reads: CASTGGDRQGVAETQYF. The CDR3 DNA reads as TGTGCCAGCACAGGTGGGGACCGACAGGGCGTGGCAGAGACCCAGTACTTC.

There are a few counts of this clonotype. The chain uses TRBV7-9 and TRBJ1-2, with TRBD1 identical over 8 bases. Germline CDR1 and CDR2: SEHNR and FQNEAQ (reference sequence). The V gene end was trimmed by 3 bases and the J gene end by 3 bases; junction bases not matched to a gene: 6. The CDR3 has 15 residues. DNA of the CDR3: TGTGCCAGCAGCTTCGGACAGGGTTCTCACTATGGCTACACCTTC. It translates to CASSFGQGSHYGYTF.

This clonotype was counted at least ten times. The rearrangement links TRBV7-8 to TRBJ2-1, with 9 bases that match TRBD2. J gave up 8 bases and V 5 bases, and 10 bases lay outside the gene matches. The CDR3 is 15 amino acids. Looked up from germline, CDR1 is SGHVS and CDR2 is FQNEAQ. CDR3: CASSIRGTSSDEQFF. The CDR3 coding sequence is TGTGCCAGCAGCATCAGAGGGACTAGCAGCGATGAGCAGTTCTTC. The full variable domain, rest sourced from reference TRBV7-8 and TRBJ2-1, is GAGVSQSPRYKVAKRGQDVALRCDPISGHVSLFWYQQALGQGPEFLTYFQNEAQLDKSGLPSDRFFAERPEGSVSTLKIQRTQQEDSAVYLCASSIRGTSSDEQFFGPGTRLTVL.